The clone carrying this T cell receptor beta chain was counted between two and nine times. Produced via immunoSEQ multiplex PCR; TCRdb's table is partial and in-frame only. The data contain about 59,000 clones, 65% to 80% of them singletons. Documented time point: baseline pretreatment blood. Treatment noted: 15 Gy SBRT to primary tumor, nephrectomy 4 weeks later. Clear cell pathology was present in this patient's renal cell carcinoma. The data were taken from a study of radiation and T cells in renal cell carcinoma. The CDR3 sequence is 15 residues long. V dropped 7 bases and J dropped 7; count of bases not matched to a gene: 10. In germline, CDR1 is MNHNY, CDR2 SVGAGI (reference sequence).

This clonotype was sampled from a man aged 60 to 75 with renal cell carcinoma. V usage is TRBV6-6 and J usage is TRBJ1-6, with 7 bases lining up with TRBD1. The starting material was blood, obtained from a patient whose treatment included radiotherapy and nephrectomy. CDR3 sequence reads: CASILNRGGNSPLHF. Here the CDR3 DNA reads TGTGCCAGCATCCTCAACAGGGGTGGGAATTCACCCCTCCACTTT.